What follows are 11 T cell receptor beta chains derived from one specimen sequenced in a study of T-cell memory formation after mild COVID-19. Each CDR3 protein gets one entry after TCRdb re-called the 5' RACE reads with MiXCR. In the table there are about 430,000 distinct CDR3 sequences, around 24% of which are singletons. Sequences were obtained from PBMCs or a T cell subset sorted from them (not recorded which). These receptors were obtained from an adult woman who had mild COVID-19 (a few samples of this study predate the infection). Cell type and time point are not known.

This clonotype has more than one count but fewer than ten. This CDR3 reads CASSVGGGHYGYTF. The DNA of the CDR3 is TGTGCCAGCAGCGTAGGGGGAGGTCACTATGGCTACACCTTC. V and J are TRBV9 and TRBJ1-2; D gene uncertain. This CDR3 is 14 amino acids long. Per germline, CDR1 SGDLS and CDR2 YYNGEE. Trimming pared 0 bases from V and 3 bases from J, leaving 9 bases between.

The chain carries TRBV2 and TRBJ2-7, with D perhaps TRBD2 (6 bases). This CDR3 comprises 12 residues. CDR1 is SNHLY and CDR2 is FYNNEI in the germline V gene. Trimming removed 5 bases from V and 9 bases from J, with 14 bases in between. The CDR3 nucleotides read TGTGCCAGCAGTACCACTCGGGGAGGGCAGTACTTC. This sequence encodes CASSTTRGGQYF.

The chain recombines TRBV27 with TRBJ1-1; D may be TRBD1 (5 bases). V lost 5 bases and J lost 0, with 13 bases in between. This CDR3 comprises 15 residues. Germline CDR1 and CDR2: MNHEY and SMNVEV (reference sequence). The CDR3 DNA is TGTGCCAGCAGTCCCTCGGGACTTATGAACACTGAAGCTTTCTTT. Encoded protein: CASSPSGLMNTEAFF.

This chain links TRBV5-1 with TRBJ2-2; weak D call: TRBD2 (6 bases). V lost 1 base and J lost 0, with 19 bases in between. The CDR3 has 19 amino acids. Germline V gene data show CDR1 as SGHRS and CDR2 as YFSETQ. The CDR3 spells CASSLSLDSGLANTGELFF. The CDR3 nucleotides are TGCGCCAGCAGCTTGTCTCTGGATAGCGGTCTCGCGAACACCGGGGAGCTGTTTTTT.

This sequence joins TRBV12-3 or TRBV12-4 and TRBJ2-5, with a possible D match to TRBD1 (6 bases). CDR3 length: 15 residues. V shed 5 bases and J shed 4 bases, with 17 bases lying between them. This CDR3 is CASSPPDSAGETQYF. The CDR3 region has the DNA TGTGCCAGCAGTCCACCGGACAGCGCCGGAGAGACCCAGTACTTC.

The chain is built from TRBV6-2 or TRBV6-3 and TRBJ2-1, with TRBD1 identical over 8 bases. Germline-derived CDR1 and CDR2 are MNHEY and SVGEGT. V dropped 8 bases and J dropped 8; count of bases not matched to a gene: 5. This CDR3 is 12 amino acids long. The CDR3 nucleotides read TGTGCCAGCTGGACAGGGAGGTATGAGCAGTTCTTC. Its protein is CASWTGRYEQFF.

J is TRBJ2-7 and V is TRBV3-1; TRBD2 matches at 14 bases. Germline V gene data show CDR1 as LGHDT and CDR2 as YNNKEL (reference sequence). The CDR3 is 15 amino acids. With 2 bases clipped from V and 4 bases from J, the junction kept 1 base outside the gene matches. CDR3 residues: CASSQRLAGGYEQYF. The CDR3 DNA sequence: TGTGCCAGCAGCCAACGACTAGCGGGAGGGTACGAGCAGTACTTC.

This clonotype was counted between two and nine times. V and J are TRBV12-3 or TRBV12-4 and TRBJ1-1, with 7 positions matching TRBD1. CDR3 length: 14 residues. Trimming at V came to 5 bases and at J to 0 bases, leaving 3 bases not matched to a gene. The chain's CDR3 is CASSAGTVNTEAFF. DNA for the CDR3: TGTGCCAGCAGTGCCGGGACAGTGAACACTGAAGCTTTCTTT.

This clonotype was found a few times. The chain is built from TRBV29-1 and TRBJ2-7, with 10 bases that match TRBD1. V gave up 6 bases and J gave up 4 bases; unmatched junction bases: 3. Germline-derived CDR1 and CDR2 are SQVTM and ANQGSEA. The CDR3 runs to 12 residues. In DNA, the CDR3 is TGCAGCGTAGGGACAGGGGCGTACGAGCAGTACTTC. Protein: CSVGTGAYEQYF.

The chain uses TRBV7-6 and TRBJ2-5, with D possibly being TRBD2 (6 bases). Trimming stripped 1 base from V and 4 bases from J, with 25 bases between. Germline V lookup: CDR1 SGHVS, CDR2 FNYEAQ. The CDR3 covers 19 residues. In DNA, the CDR3 is TGTGCCAGCAGCTTAGATGTCGGCTTGCGGGGTTTGGGGCTAGAGACCCAGTACTTC. This codes for CASSLDVGLRGLGLETQYF.

This sequence joins TRBV7-2 and TRBJ2-1, with 7 nucleotides matching TRBD2. Per germline, CDR1 SGHTA and CDR2 FQGNSA. This CDR3 comprises 20 residues. Unmatched junction bases numbered 15, after V lost 1 base and J lost 0 bases. The CDR3 spells CASSLGRAGLPQSSYNEQFF. The CDR3 DNA sequence: TGTGCCAGCAGCTTAGGGCGAGCGGGGCTCCCTCAGAGCTCCTACAATGAGCAGTTCTTC.